Below are 18 T cell receptor beta chains sequenced from a single sample in a study of blood T cell repertoires in COVID-19. Profiled with immunoSEQ multiplex PCR; TCRdb holds only in-frame clones, not every one. The repertoire holds 300,000 to 450,000 clones, with approximately 81% as singletons. Sequences were obtained from peripheral blood. The receptors shown here come from a woman aged 18-29 years with acute or convalescent COVID-19.

The chain is built from TRBV5-4 and TRBJ1-1; D is unresolved. The CDR3 is 14 residues long. Per the germline V gene, CDR1 is SGHNT and CDR2 is YYREEE (reference sequence). V was cut by 4 bases and J by 1 base, with 11 bases left in between. The DNA for the CDR3 is TGTGCCAGCAGCACCGGCACAGCGAACACTGAAGCTTTCTTT. Translating gives CASSTGTANTEAFF.

V gene TRBV25-1 combines with J gene TRBJ2-1, with TRBD2 as a possible D gene (5 bases). CDR1 is MGHDK, CDR2 SYGVNS, per germline. Trimming cost V 3 bases and J 10 bases, with 16 bases left between them. The CDR3 loop spans 14 amino acids. The CDR3 bases are TGTGCCAGCAGTGAGGGAGATTTAAGGCGCGAGCAGTTCTTC. Translating it yields CASSEGDLRREQFF.

The chain combines TRBV27 with TRBJ2-1, with 10 bases lining up with TRBD1. V lost 4 bases, J lost 7 bases, and 10 bases stayed unmatched. The CDR3 sequence is 16 residues long. Germline V gene sequence: CDR1 MNHEY, CDR2 SMNVEV (reference sequence). CDR3 sequence (DNA): TGTGCCAGCAGTTCCGACCGGGACAGGGGTTCGAATGAGCAGTTCTTC. Amino acids: CASSSDRDRGSNEQFF.

This chain uses TRBV30 with TRBJ2-7, with D perhaps matching TRBD1 (5 bases). V was shortened by 0 bases and J by 3 bases, with 15 bases between the two germline ends. Per the germline V gene, CDR1 is GTSNPN and CDR2 is SVGIG (reference sequence). The CDR3 totals 15 residues. Written as DNA, the CDR3 is TGTGCCTGGAGTGTAGGGCAGGGAAAAAGCTACGAGCAGTACTTC. Protein: CAWSVGQGKSYEQYF.

The gene calls are TRBV19 and TRBJ2-2, with 7 nucleotides matching TRBD1. Germline loops: CDR1 LNHDA, CDR2 SQIVND (reference sequence). V lost 4 bases, J lost 4 bases, and 6 bases stayed unmatched. The CDR3 length is 15 residues. The CDR3 nucleotides read TGTGCCAGTAGTACGAGGGACAGTCCCACCGGGGAGCTGTTTTTT. It yields the protein CASSTRDSPTGELFF.

The DNA of the CDR3 is TGTGCCAGCAGCCAAGTTACGAGCGGGAGGAACACCGGGGAGCTGTTTTTT. Encoded protein: CASSQVTSGRNTGELFF. V usage is TRBV4-2 and J usage is TRBJ2-2, with 8 positions matching TRBD2. The junction had 5 bases not matched to a gene; V was cut back by 1 base and J by 1 base. CDR1 is LGHNA and CDR2 is YNFKEQ in the germline V gene. The CDR3 runs to 17 residues.

The J gene is TRBJ1-4, the V gene TRBV9, with 8 nucleotides matching TRBD1. Germline-derived CDR1 and CDR2 are SGDLS and YYNGEE. The CDR3 is 17 residues long. J was trimmed by 2 bases and V by 3 bases; bases with no gene match: 9. The CDR3 DNA is TGTGCCAGCAGCGCCGGGGACAGGCCCTTCACTAATGAAAAACTGTTTTTT. This codes for CASSAGDRPFTNEKLFF.

This chain joins TRBV27 and TRBJ2-1, with a weak D call TRBD1 (7 bases). V lost 7 bases and J lost 8, with 24 bases in between. The length of the CDR3 is 16 residues. CDR1 is MNHEY and CDR2 is SMNVEV in the germline V gene (reference sequence). The CDR3 DNA reads TGTGCCAGCAACCCCCACGCAGGGGGGCTAGGCGATGAGCAGTTCTTC. Its translation is CASNPHAGGLGDEQFF.

The chain uses TRBV7-3 and TRBJ2-1, with 8 bases fitting TRBD2. CDR3 size: 15 residues. V lost 5 bases to trimming and J lost 2 bases; unmatched junction nucleotides: 5. Germline V gene sequence: CDR1 SGHTA, CDR2 FQGTGA. The CDR3 loop is CASSHAGGTYNEQFF. The DNA of the CDR3 is TGTGCCAGCAGCCATGCGGGGGGTACCTACAATGAGCAGTTCTTC.

The V call is TRBV27, the J call TRBJ2-7; D not resolved. The germline V and J ends were trimmed by 2 bases and 5 bases, with 10 bases remaining between them. Germline loops: CDR1 MNHEY, CDR2 SMNVEV (reference sequence). This CDR3 comprises 13 residues. The CDR3 region has the DNA TGTGCCAGCAGTTTACACCCCCAGGACGAGCAGTACTTC. Its protein product is CASSLHPQDEQYF.

The chain couples TRBV19 to TRBJ1-1; 7 positions match TRBD1. The CDR3 runs 13 residues. The germline CDR1 and CDR2 sequences are LNHDA and SQIVND (reference sequence). With 6 bases clipped from V and 4 bases from J, the junction kept 5 bases outside the gene matches. The DNA for the CDR3 is TGTGCCAGTAGGACAGGGTGGGCCACTGAAGCTTTCTTT. This codes for CASRTGWATEAFF.

V is TRBV7-9 and J is TRBJ2-7, with 10 positions matching TRBD2. CDR1 is SEHNR and CDR2 is FQNEAQ in the germline V gene (reference sequence). V dropped 5 bases and J dropped 4; count of bases not matched to a gene: 11. This CDR3 has 16 amino acids. The CDR3 coding sequence is TGTGCCAGCAGCACCCGAGTGCCTAGCGGGAGATACGAGCAGTACTTC. Translating it yields CASSTRVPSGRYEQYF. Full variable domain (outside the CDR3, taken from reference TRBV7-9 and TRBJ2-7): DTGVSQNPRHKITKRGQNVTFRCDPISEHNRLYWYRQTLGQGPEFLTYFQNEAQLEKSRLLSDRFSAERPKGSFSTLEIQRTEQGDSAMYLCASSTRVPSGRYEQYFGPGTRLTVT.

The chain carries TRBV7-2 and TRBJ2-7, with a weak D call TRBD1 (6 bases). This CDR3 region has 14 residues. The V gene's germline CDR1 is SGHTA and CDR2 FQGNSA. V was cut by 3 bases and J by 5 bases, with 14 bases left in between. In nucleotides, the CDR3 is TGTGCCAGCAGCTTCACAGGGCTTAGCCACGAGCAGTACTTC. As protein: CASSFTGLSHEQYF.

The chain uses TRBV24-1 and TRBJ1-2; weak D call: TRBD1 (5 bases). Germline-derived CDR1 and CDR2 are KGHDR and SFDVKD. This CDR3 has 14 residues. V was clipped by 2 bases and J by 6 bases, with 12 bases between them. CDR3: CATSDSDRAHGYTF. DNA of the CDR3: TGTGCCACCAGTGATTCCGACAGAGCCCATGGCTACACCTTC.

The table lists this clone with a count of one. J is TRBJ1-5 and V is TRBV2; D call uncertain. The CDR3 has 13 amino acids. Germline V gene data show CDR1 as SNHLY and CDR2 as FYNNEI. The V end lost 5 bases, the J end lost 7 bases, and 12 bases lay between the germline ends. The CDR3 sequence is CASSYTEGQPQHF. The DNA for the CDR3 is TGTGCCAGCAGTTACACTGAGGGACAGCCCCAGCATTTT.

This clone was seen more than once but under ten times. V usage is TRBV2 and J usage is TRBJ2-3; no clear D. CDR3 length: 14 residues. The V and J ends lost 8 bases and 2 bases respectively, with 14 bases between them. Germline V gene sequence: CDR1 SNHLY, CDR2 FYNNEI. The CDR3 sequence: CASLLASITDTQYF. In nucleotides, the CDR3 is TGTGCCAGCTTACTTGCCTCCATCACAGATACGCAGTATTTT. Full variable domain (remainder filled in from reference TRBV2 and TRBJ2-3): EPEVTQTPSHQVTQMGQEVILRCVPISNHLYFYWYRQILGQKVEFLVSFYNNEISEKSEIFDDQFSVERPDGSNFTLKIRSTKLEDSAMYFCASLLASITDTQYFGPGTRLTVL.

The chain couples TRBV18 to TRBJ2-3, with D possibly matching TRBD2 (6 bases). The CDR3 has 15 residues. Germline CDR1 is KGHSH and CDR2 is LQKENI. The V and J ends lost 4 bases and 4 bases respectively, with 15 bases between them. CDR3 region: CASSLSRDSSDTQYF. CDR3 DNA: TGTGCCAGCTCACTCTCCCGGGACTCCTCAGATACGCAGTATTTT.

The J gene is TRBJ1-2, the V gene TRBV6-5; D ambiguous. The germline gives CDR1 MNHEY, CDR2 SVGAGI. Between the trimmed V and J ends, which lost 7 bases and 8 bases, there was a span of 11 bases. There are 11 residues in the CDR3. The CDR3 protein is CASTWEGGYTF. CDR3 nucleotides: TGTGCCAGCACTTGGGAGGGAGGCTACACCTTC.